This entry lists 5 T cell receptor beta chains sequenced from one sample in a study of shared clonotypes between healthy human individuals. Naive CD8 cells comprised CD45RO-negative, CCR7-positively selected cells, excluding terminally differentiated effector memory CD45RA+ cells. Libraries were prepared by immunoSEQ multiplex PCR; TCRdb keeps only in-frame clonotypes and omits some of them. Here the sample spans around 2,000,000 clones, roughly 94% being singletons. Specimen: naive CD8+ T cells sorted from blood. These receptors originate from a man younger than 30 in good health.

The chain is built from TRBV29-1 and TRBJ1-1; D gene ambiguous. The germline V gene encodes CDR1 SQVTM and CDR2 ANQGSEA. This CDR3 is built from 15 residues. Trimming took 3 bases from V and 3 from J, leaving 17 bases between them. The CDR3 region is CSVDTTSPGDTEAFF. CDR3 nucleotide sequence: TGCAGCGTTGACACTACCTCGCCGGGTGACACTGAAGCTTTCTTT.

CDR3 residues: CASTRGGPQTFNEQFF. CDR3 bases: TGTGCCAGCACGAGAGGCGGGCCTCAAACGTTTAATGAGCAGTTCTTC. This sequence joins TRBV27 and TRBJ2-1, with a possible D match to TRBD2 (5 bases). The V gene's germline CDR1 is MNHEY and CDR2 SMNVEV (reference sequence). V was shortened by 7 bases and J by 7 bases, with 23 bases between the two germline ends. This CDR3 spans 16 amino acids.

The chain couples TRBV7-2 to TRBJ1-6; D is perhaps TRBD1 (6 bases). The V gene lost 3 bases and the J gene lost 8 bases, with 20 bases spanning the gap. This CDR3 contains 17 residues. Germline V lookup: CDR1 SGHTA, CDR2 FQGNSA. The CDR3, as DNA: TGTGCCAGCAGCTTCGCTGGTGACAGGATGATACATTCACCCCTCCACTTT. This translates into CASSFAGDRMIHSPLHF.

This sequence joins TRBV6-6 and TRBJ2-3, with TRBD1 matching over 8 bases. V was clipped by 0 bases and J by 5 bases; unmatched bases: 7. Germline V gene data show CDR1 as MNHNY and CDR2 as SVGAGI (reference sequence). The CDR3 consists of 16 residues. The CDR3 loop is CASSYSGQGAKDTQYF. CDR3 in DNA: TGTGCCAGCAGTTACTCGGGGCAGGGGGCCAAAGATACGCAGTATTTT.

This clone was detected only once. This chain uses TRBV5-5 with TRBJ2-7; D unresolved. Trimming took off 0 bases at V and 4 bases at J, with 14 bases between the two ends. Germline CDR1 is SGHKS and CDR2 is YYEKEE (reference sequence). CDR3 length: 15 residues. CDR3 protein: CASSLEAHDEYEQYF. In DNA, the CDR3 is TGTGCCAGCAGCTTGGAGGCCCATGATGAATACGAGCAGTACTTC.